Below are 10 T cell receptor beta chains sequenced from a single sample in a study of blood T cell repertoires in COVID-19. Assay: immunoSEQ multiplex PCR; the TCRdb copy retains only in-frame clones and omits some. The table has some 380,000 clones, around 87% seen once. The specimen sequenced was PBMCs or T cells enriched from blood (not recorded which). Receptors were obtained from a man younger than 40 who had recovered from COVID-19.

This chain links TRBV9 with TRBJ2-3; 7 positions match TRBD2. There are 14 residues in the CDR3. CDR1 SGDLS and CDR2 YYNGEE come from the germline V gene. The V and J ends lost 0 bases and 4 bases, in that order; junction bases with no gene match: 2. In DNA, the CDR3 is TGTGCCAGCAGCGTAGCGCGGGGGTCAGATACGCAGTATTTT. Its translation: CASSVARGSDTQYF.

The chain uses TRBV4-1 and TRBJ1-1; D gene ambiguous. The germline V and J ends were trimmed by 3 bases and 6 bases, with 17 bases remaining between them. Per germline, CDR1 MGHRA and CDR2 YSYEKL. CDR3 size: 15 residues. Written as DNA, the CDR3 is TGCGCCAGCAGCCACCCACTCACAGCAATCCCTGAAGCTTTCTTT. Translated: CASSHPLTAIPEAFF.

This rearrangement joins TRBV18 to TRBJ1-2; 8 bases agree with TRBD1. The V gene end was trimmed by 3 bases and the J gene end by 4 bases; junction bases not matched to a gene: 7. Germline CDR1 KGHSH, CDR2 LQKENI. The CDR3 has 15 amino acids. CDR3 region: CASSPLGQAGYGYTF. CDR3 DNA sequence: TGTGCCAGCTCACCGCTGGGACAGGCGGGCTATGGCTACACCTTC. The variable domain in full, with the rest retrieved from reference TRBV18 and TRBJ1-2, is NAGVMQNPRHLVRRRGQEARLRCSPMKGHSHVYWYRQLPEEGLKFMVYLQKENIIDESGMPKERFSAEFPKEGPSILRIQQVVRGDSAAYFCASSPLGQAGYGYTFGSGTRLTVV.

Regarding this clone: The junction differs from germline at one of its ends, possibly a read error. V and J are TRBV5-1 and TRBJ2-7; TRBD1 matches 7 bases. Germline values: CDR1 SGHRS, CDR2 YFSETQ. This CDR3 comprises 15 residues. The CDR3 region is CASSLATDRSSEQYF. As DNA, the CDR3 is TGCGCCAGCAGCTTGGCGACGGACAGGTCCTCCGAGCAGTACTTC. The variable domain in full, with the rest retrieved from reference TRBV5-1 and TRBJ2-7, is KAGVTQTPRYLIKTRGQQVTLSCSPISGHRSVSWYQQTPGQGLQFLFEYFSETQRNKGNFPGRFSGRQFSNSRSEMNVSTLELGDSALYLCASSLATDRSSEQYFGPGTRLTVT.

This chain joins TRBV30 and TRBJ2-1, with D hard to call. V lost 0 bases and J lost 5, with 14 bases in between. The germline V gene has CDR1 GTSNPN and CDR2 SVGIG (reference sequence). CDR3 length equals 15 residues. For the CDR3, the DNA is TGTGCCTGGAGTGTTTTAGTAGCAGCTAACAATGAGCAGTTCTTC. It encodes CAWSVLVAANNEQFF. Drawing the rest from reference TRBV30 and TRBJ2-1, the complete variable domain is SQTIHQWPATLVQPVGSPLSLECTVEGTSNPNLYWYRQAAGRGLQLLFYSVGIGQISSEVPQNLSASRPQDRQFILSSKKLLLSDSGFYLCAWSVLVAANNEQFFGPGTRLTVL.

The V and J genes are TRBV5-1 and TRBJ2-5; D is possibly TRBD1 (5 bases). Trimming removed 4 bases from V and 1 base from J, with 14 bases in between. Germline V gene data show CDR1 as SGHRS and CDR2 as YFSETQ. The CDR3 covers 15 residues. Here the CDR3 reads CASSTSRQSQETQYF. In nucleotides, the CDR3 is TGCGCCAGCAGCACTTCCAGACAGTCCCAAGAGACCCAGTACTTC.

V usage is TRBV4-1 and J usage is TRBJ1-2; D possibly corresponds to TRBD1 (6 bases). This CDR3 is built from 13 residues. The ends were cut back, 4 bases at V and 8 bases at J, with 14 bases in the middle. Germline V gene lookup returns CDR1 MGHRA and CDR2 YSYEKL. CDR3 in amino acids: CASSPRDKRGYTF. Here the CDR3 DNA reads TGCGCCAGCAGCCCCCGGGACAAGCGGGGCTACACCTTC.

The CDR3 DNA reads as TGTGCCAGCAGCCCATTGGGACAGGGGCACACTGAAGCTTTCTTT. Protein: CASSPLGQGHTEAFF. V usage is TRBV7-9 and J usage is TRBJ1-1; 10 bases agree with TRBD1. The CDR3 is 15 amino acids. The V segment lost 5 bases and the J segment 3 bases; nucleotides outside the gene matches: 6. The germline V gene encodes CDR1 SEHNR and CDR2 FQNEAQ (reference sequence).

The J gene is TRBJ1-5, the V gene TRBV6-1, with D possibly TRBD1 on 5 matching bases. Germline CDR1 and CDR2: MNHNS and SASEGT. This CDR3 contains 16 residues. Trimming removed 3 bases at V and 0 bases at J, with 12 bases between. CDR3 bases: TGTGCCAGCAGTGATGGCGCAGGGTATAGCAATCAGCCCCAGCATTTT. Amino acid sequence: CASSDGAGYSNQPQHF.

This clone was counted a single time. In the same sample, other DNA sequences code for this CDR3. This chain uses TRBV28 with TRBJ1-2; no clear D. V was trimmed by 2 bases and J by 2 bases, leaving 6 bases between them. The CDR3 totals 13 residues. Germline CDR1 and CDR2: MDHEN and SYDVKM. The CDR3 region has the DNA TGTGCCAGCAGTTTAGGTCAGAACTATGGCTACACCTTC. Its protein is CASSLGQNYGYTF.